This passage covers 6 T cell receptor beta chains from one sample sequenced in a study of cytomegalovirus exposure and HLA in healthy donors. PCR amplification relied on 60 Vbeta primers (plus 13 Jbeta primers). Sequenced by immunoSEQ multiplex PCR; TCRdb stores in-frame clones only, minus some. The sample holds roughly 160,000 clones, roughly 79% seen once. The sequenced sample consisted of PBMCs. These receptors all come from a man aged 25 to 45 in good health and CMV-seronegative.

J is TRBJ2-3 and V is TRBV5-1, with D tentatively TRBD2 (6 bases). The ends were cut back, 4 bases at V and 11 bases at J, with 20 bases in the middle. The CDR3 totals 14 residues. CDR1 and CDR2 (germline): SGHRS, YFSETQ. The DNA of the CDR3 is TGCGCCAGCAGCCTAACGTACTCCAACGGGGGGCAGTATTTT. Protein sequence: CASSLTYSNGGQYF.

This chain joins TRBV9 and TRBJ2-1, with 7 positions matching TRBD2. In germline, CDR1 is SGDLS, CDR2 YYNGEE. The CDR3 sequence is 15 residues long. V lost 0 bases, J lost 3 bases, and 3 bases stayed unmatched. The CDR3 here is CASSVERTSYNEQFF. The CDR3 nucleotides read TGTGCCAGCAGCGTAGAACGGACTAGCTACAATGAGCAGTTCTTC.

This clone was seen only a few times. V and J are TRBV7-3 and TRBJ1-1; 7 positions match TRBD1. Germline V lookup: CDR1 SGHTA, CDR2 FQGTGA. V lost 0 bases to trimming and J lost 0 bases; unmatched junction nucleotides: 1. This CDR3 comprises 15 residues. The CDR3 region is CASSLTGGVNTEAFF. In nucleotides, the CDR3 is TGTGCCAGCAGCTTAACAGGGGGCGTGAACACTGAAGCTTTCTTT.

The rearrangement joins TRBV29-1 to TRBJ2-7; D might be TRBD1 (6 bases). Trimming left V 0 bases short and J 5 bases short, with 14 bases between. This CDR3 is 14 amino acids long. Germline CDR1 SQVTM, CDR2 ANQGSEA. The CDR3 loop is CSVEDGDTSDEQYF. The CDR3 bases are TGCAGCGTTGAAGATGGGGACACATCGGACGAGCAGTACTTC.

This chain links TRBV7-2 with TRBJ1-2; 7 bases map to TRBD1. Germline V gene data show CDR1 as SGHTA and CDR2 as FQGNSA. J lost 5 bases, V lost 5 bases, and 14 bases had no gene match. The CDR3 has 16 amino acids. CDR3 in amino acids: CASSTGQVNEKYGYTF. For the CDR3, the DNA is TGTGCCAGCAGCACCGGACAGGTCAACGAAAAGTATGGCTACACCTTC.

This clone was recorded a few times. This chain links TRBV7-2 with TRBJ1-1; the D gene is possibly TRBD1 (5 bases). The CDR3 sequence is 16 residues long. The V and J ends lost 1 base and 7 bases respectively, with 19 bases between them. The V gene's germline CDR1 is SGHTA and CDR2 FQGNSA. Here the CDR3 reads CASSLGEAGSRGEAFF. CDR3 nucleotides: TGTGCCAGCAGCTTAGGTGAGGCGGGATCTAGGGGTGAAGCTTTCTTT.